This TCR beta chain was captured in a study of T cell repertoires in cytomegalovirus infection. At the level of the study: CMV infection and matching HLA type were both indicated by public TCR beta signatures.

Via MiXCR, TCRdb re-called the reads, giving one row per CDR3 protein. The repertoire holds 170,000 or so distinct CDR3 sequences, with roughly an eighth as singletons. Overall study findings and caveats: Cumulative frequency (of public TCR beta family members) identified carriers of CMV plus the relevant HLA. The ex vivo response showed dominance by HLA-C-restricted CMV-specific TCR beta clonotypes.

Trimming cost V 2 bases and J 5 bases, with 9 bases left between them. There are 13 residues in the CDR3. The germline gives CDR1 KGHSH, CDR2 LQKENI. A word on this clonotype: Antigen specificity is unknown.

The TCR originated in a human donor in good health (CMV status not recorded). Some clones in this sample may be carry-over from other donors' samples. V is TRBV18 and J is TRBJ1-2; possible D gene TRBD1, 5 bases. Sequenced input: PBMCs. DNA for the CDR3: TGTGCCAGCTCACCAGGGGGGACTTATGGCTACACCTTC. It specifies CASSPGGTYGYTF.